The 6 T cell receptor beta chains given below trace back to one sample, sequenced in a study of blood T cell repertoires in COVID-19. Using immunoSEQ multiplex PCR, the repertoire was profiled, and TCRdb retains in-frame clones only, with some absent. The sample comprises almost 250,000 clones, around nine tenths of which are singletons, and 1.5% to 2% rests with the top ten. Material for sequencing was peripheral blood. Receptor source: a woman aged 55-69 years who had recovered from COVID-19.

The chain recombines TRBV18 with TRBJ1-6, with 10 positions matching TRBD1. This CDR3 contains 13 residues. Germline V CDR1 and CDR2: KGHSH, LQKENI. V shed 6 bases, J shed 13 bases, and the junction held 6 bases outside the gene matches. The CDR3 here is CASSPDRGAPLHF. For the CDR3, the DNA is TGTGCCAGCTCCCCGGACAGGGGGGCCCCCCTCCACTTT. Using reference TRBV18 and TRBJ1-6 for the parts outside the CDR3, the full variable domain is NAGVMQNPRHLVRRRGQEARLRCSPMKGHSHVYWYRQLPEEGLKFMVYLQKENIIDESGMPKERFSAEFPKEGPSILRIQQVVRGDSAAYFCASSPDRGAPLHFGNGTRLTVT.

The gene calls are TRBV21-1 and TRBJ1-1; TRBD1, the table's D call, lacks a check against the DNA. TRBV21-1 is listed as a pseudogene. The CDR3 contains 16 residues. CDR3 DNA sequence: TGTGCCAGCAGGGTGTCACAGGGGCCCATGAACACTGAAGCTTTCTTT. Its translation is CASRVSQGPMNTEAFF.

V usage is TRBV18 and J usage is TRBJ2-7; 7 bases align to TRBD1. The CDR3 runs to 15 residues. The V and J ends lost 5 bases and 1 base, in that order; junction bases with no gene match: 8. Germline V gene lookup returns CDR1 KGHSH and CDR2 LQKENI. CDR3 bases: TGTGCCAGCTCAACTTCCGGGACAGCGTCCTACGAGCAGTACTTC. Translated, it gives CASSTSGTASYEQYF.

This chain links TRBV9 with TRBJ1-5, with TRBD1 matching over 7 bases. The CDR3 length is 15 residues. Unmatched junction bases numbered 7, after V lost 7 bases and J lost 0 bases. Germline assignment: CDR1 SGDLS and CDR2 YYNGEE. CDR3 loop: CASDETGHSNQPQHF. The CDR3 DNA reads TGTGCCAGCGACGAGACAGGGCATAGCAATCAGCCCCAGCATTTT.

The V gene is TRBV5-1, the J gene TRBJ2-3; 10 bases agree with TRBD2. Germline CDR1 reads SGHRS; CDR2 reads YFSETQ. The trim removed 4 bases at V and 1 base at J, leaving 9 bases unmatched. There are 17 residues in the CDR3. Written as DNA, the CDR3 is TGCGCCAGCAGCAAATTTAGCGGGGGGCTCCGCACAGATACGCAGTATTTT. This sequence encodes CASSKFSGGLRTDTQYF.

The chain couples TRBV7-2 to TRBJ1-3; D is uncertain. Per germline, CDR1 SGHTA and CDR2 FQGNSA. The CDR3 is made up of 15 amino acids. Trimming cost V 2 bases and J 4 bases, with 12 bases left between them. The CDR3 nucleotides are TGTGCCAGCAGCTTACGGGAGCCCTCCGGAAACACCATATATTTT. Translated, it gives CASSLREPSGNTIYF.